Below are 26 T cell receptor beta chains sequenced from a single sample in a study of shared clonotypes between healthy human individuals. Sequencing was performed with immunoSEQ multiplex PCR; in TCRdb, only in-frame clones are kept and a portion is missing. The sample has some 2 million clones; roughly 94% are singletons. Naivety among CD8 cells was defined by CD45RO negativity and positive CCR7 selection, thereby excluding terminally differentiated effector memory CD45RA+ cells. The sequenced sample consisted of naive CD8+ T cells sorted from blood. The receptors stem from a man aged 18 to 30 in good health.

The chain links TRBV7-9 to TRBJ1-1, with 10 bases fitting TRBD1. Unmatched junction bases numbered 5, after V lost 4 bases and J lost 3 bases. Germline values: CDR1 SEHNR, CDR2 FQNEAQ (reference sequence). There are 15 residues in the CDR3. CDR3 sequence reads: CASSSTGTGDTEAFF. CDR3 coding DNA: TGTGCCAGCAGCTCGACCGGGACAGGGGACACTGAAGCTTTCTTT.

The chain links TRBV9 to TRBJ2-1; the match to TRBD2 covers 11 bases. After removal of 5 bases from V and 9 bases from J, the junction contained 7 bases not matched to a gene. Germline V CDR1 and CDR2: SGDLS, YYNGEE. The CDR3 runs to 14 residues. Written as DNA, the CDR3 is TGTGCCAGCAGTTTAGCGGGAGGGCCCGGTGAGCAGTTCTTC. Its translation is CASSLAGGPGEQFF. Supplemented by reference TRBV9 and TRBJ2-1, the full variable domain reads DSGVTQTPKHLITATGQRVTLRCSPRSGDLSVYWYQQSLDQGLQFLIQYYNGEERAKGNILERFSAQQFPDLHSELNLSSLELGDSALYFCASSLAGGPGEQFFGPGTRLTVL.

The chain joins TRBV9 to TRBJ1-2; 8 bases agree with TRBD1. The CDR3 is made up of 14 amino acids. V lost 6 bases to trimming and J lost 5 bases; unmatched junction nucleotides: 9. CDR1 is SGDLS, CDR2 YYNGEE, per germline. For the CDR3, the DNA is TGTGCCAGCACCCTTGGACAGGGAGATTATGGCTACACCTTC. It translates to CASTLGQGDYGYTF.

The rearrangement links TRBV5-1 to TRBJ2-4; D remains ambiguous. The V gene lost 0 bases and the J gene lost 9 bases, with 10 bases spanning the gap. Germline CDR1 and CDR2: SGHRS and YFSETQ. The CDR3 spans 13 residues. CDR3 sequence (DNA): TGCGCCAGCAGCTTGGATCCCCAAGGCATTCAGTACTTC. Its translation is CASSLDPQGIQYF.

V is TRBV19 and J is TRBJ1-2; D uncertain. Trimming took 1 base from V and 10 from J, leaving 7 bases between them. Germline V lookup: CDR1 LNHDA, CDR2 SQIVND (reference sequence). The CDR3 is 11 amino acids. The CDR3 protein is CASSIAEFYTF. CDR3 nucleotide sequence: TGTGCCAGTAGTATAGCGGAGTTCTACACCTTC.

This clone was seen just once. The rearrangement joins TRBV27 to TRBJ2-7; D ambiguous. This CDR3 is 13 amino acids long. In germline, CDR1 is MNHEY, CDR2 SMNVEV (reference sequence). V was trimmed by 6 bases and J by 1 base, leaving 10 bases between them. CDR3 region: CASSWLNSYEQYF. The CDR3 DNA reads TGTGCCAGCAGCTGGTTGAATTCCTACGAGCAGTACTTC.

In the case of this clone: The same CDR3 arises from other DNA sequences in this sample as well. The chain is built from TRBV5-1 and TRBJ2-7; no reliable D call. Germline V gene data show CDR1 as SGHRS and CDR2 as YFSETQ. V lost 2 bases and J 2 bases, leaving 8 bases between the germline ends. This CDR3 region has 13 residues. CDR3 region: CASSFGGTYEQYF. The CDR3 DNA follows: TGCGCCAGCAGCTTCGGCGGTACCTACGAGCAGTACTTC.

With regard to this clone: Different DNA sequences within this sample yield the same CDR3. This chain uses TRBV5-6 with TRBJ2-7; TRBD1 is a possible D gene (5 bases). The V gene's germline CDR1 is SGHDT and CDR2 YYEEEE. The CDR3 sequence is 14 residues long. The ends were cut back, 4 bases at V and 1 base at J, with 12 bases in the middle. The CDR3 sequence: CASSPTERSYEQYF. In DNA, the CDR3 is TGTGCCAGCAGCCCGACAGAGAGATCCTACGAGCAGTACTTC. The whole variable domain, remainder taken from reference TRBV5-6 and TRBJ2-7, is DAGVTQSPTHLIKTRGQQVTLRCSPKSGHDTVSWYQQALGQGPQFIFQYYEEEERQRGNFPDRFSGHQFPNYSSELNVNALLLGDSALYLCASSPTERSYEQYFGPGTRLTVT.

This clone was seen a few times. The J gene is TRBJ1-2, the V gene TRBV7-6; D is unclear. CDR1 and CDR2 from the germline V gene are SGHVS and FNYEAQ. This CDR3 comprises 15 residues. V lost 1 base and J 6 bases, leaving 15 bases between the germline ends. As DNA, the CDR3 is TGTGCCAGCAGCTTAGTGGCAGCGGATCAAGATGGCTACACCTTC. Translated: CASSLVAADQDGYTF.

This chain uses TRBV2 with TRBJ1-5; TRBD1 aligns across 10 bases. The CDR3 length is 15 residues. J lost 2 bases, V lost 4 bases, and 2 bases had no gene match. Germline V gene data show CDR1 as SNHLY and CDR2 as FYNNEI. The CDR3 protein is CASSVGQGGNQPQHF. The DNA for the CDR3 is TGTGCCAGCAGTGTAGGACAGGGGGGCAATCAGCCCCAGCATTTT.

This clone was seen only once. CDR3 nucleotide sequence: TGTGCCAGCAGCTTTGGCGCGGGAGGCCCCTACGAGCAGTACTTC. It translates to CASSFGAGGPYEQYF. This rearrangement joins TRBV5-4 to TRBJ2-7; 8 nucleotides match TRBD2. Trimming cost V 2 bases and J 2 bases; bases outside gene matches: 6. The germline V gene encodes CDR1 SGHNT and CDR2 YYREEE (reference sequence). The CDR3 extends over 15 amino acids.

The chain links TRBV19 to TRBJ2-2; D gene unclear. The germline CDR1 and CDR2 sequences are LNHDA and SQIVND (reference sequence). The length of the CDR3 is 13 residues. The V and J ends lost 7 bases and 5 bases respectively, with 11 bases between them. CDR3 nucleotides: TGTGCCAGTACCCCCGGCGCGACCGGGGAGCTGTTTTTT. Translating it yields CASTPGATGELFF.

The chain combines TRBV5-4 with TRBJ1-6, with 8 nucleotides matching TRBD1. Unmatched junction bases numbered 2, after V lost 2 bases and J lost 7 bases. Germline CDR1 is SGHNT and CDR2 is YYREEE (reference sequence). The CDR3 sequence is 14 residues long. CDR3 sequence reads: CASSFAGGNSPLHF. CDR3 bases: TGTGCCAGCAGCTTCGCAGGGGGCAATTCACCCCTCCACTTT.

This clone is a singleton in its sample. The chain uses TRBV9 and TRBJ2-2; possibly TRBD1 or TRBD2 for D (6 bases each). V was shortened by 5 bases and J by 4 bases, with 18 bases between the two germline ends. The CDR3 covers 16 residues. The germline CDR1 and CDR2 sequences are SGDLS and YYNGEE. CDR3 residues: CASSEVPGAGTGELFF. CDR3 nucleotides: TGTGCCAGCAGTGAAGTGCCGGGGGCAGGCACCGGGGAGCTGTTTTTT.

This clone has just a few counts. This chain connects TRBV5-1 to TRBJ2-7; TRBD1 is a possible D gene (5 bases). Trimming pared 4 bases from V and 2 bases from J, leaving 16 bases between. Looked up from germline, CDR1 is SGHRS and CDR2 is YFSETQ. This CDR3 has 15 amino acids. The CDR3, as DNA: TGCGCCAGCAGCCCTCGGACATTTGGGACCTACGAGCAGTACTTC. It codes for CASSPRTFGTYEQYF.

The CDR3 sequence is CASSQDNRANYGYTF. The CDR3 region has the DNA TGTGCCAGCAGCCAAGATAACCGAGCTAACTATGGCTACACCTTC. The chain recombines TRBV14 with TRBJ1-2; D call uncertain. The CDR3 spans 15 residues. Trimming took 0 bases from V and 0 from J, leaving 8 bases between them. CDR1 and CDR2 (germline): SGHDN, FVKESK. Full variable domain (outside the CDR3, taken from reference TRBV14 and TRBJ1-2): EAGVTQFPSHSVIEKGQTVTLRCDPISGHDNLYWYRRVMGKEIKFLLHFVKESKQDESGMPNNRFLAERTGGTYSTLKVQPAELEDSGVYFCASSQDNRANYGYTFGSGTRLTVV.

The chain employs TRBV19 and TRBJ1-2; D may be TRBD1 (5 bases). Between the trimmed V and J ends, which lost 5 bases and 7 bases, there was a span of 11 bases. This CDR3 has 12 amino acids. Germline-derived CDR1 and CDR2 are LNHDA and SQIVND (reference sequence). The chain's CDR3 is CASSADGGGYTF. In DNA, the CDR3 is TGTGCCAGTAGTGCGGACGGGGGTGGCTACACCTTC. The full variable domain, in which reference TRBV19 and TRBJ1-2 provide the parts outside the CDR3, is DGGITQSPKYLFRKEGQNVTLSCEQNLNHDAMYWYRQDPGQGLRLIYYSQIVNDFQKGDIAEGYSVSREKKESFPLTVTSAQKNPTAFYLCASSADGGGYTFGSGTRLTVV.

The chain employs TRBV9 and TRBJ1-3; 8 bases align to TRBD1. With 4 bases clipped from V and 0 bases from J, the junction kept 6 bases outside the gene matches. Germline V CDR1 and CDR2: SGDLS, YYNGEE. This CDR3 is 16 amino acids long. The CDR3 is CASSPTGDTSGNTIYF. In nucleotides, the CDR3 is TGTGCCAGCAGCCCGACAGGGGACACCTCTGGAAACACCATATATTTT.

The V call is TRBV7-3, the J call TRBJ2-3; the match to TRBD1 covers 9 bases. Germline CDR1 reads SGHTA; CDR2 reads FQGTGA. The CDR3 spans 15 residues. V shed 6 bases, J shed 2 bases, and the junction held 6 bases outside the gene matches. Here the CDR3 reads CASSLTGGITDTQYF. CDR3 nucleotides: TGTGCCAGCAGTTTGACAGGGGGGATCACAGATACGCAGTATTTT.

The chain employs TRBV7-9 and TRBJ2-1, with D possibly matching TRBD1 (6 bases). The germline V gene has CDR1 SEHNR and CDR2 FQNEAQ (reference sequence). CDR3 length: 14 residues. With 1 base removed from V and 7 bases from J, the gap between germline ends came to 11 bases. This CDR3 is CASSLDRVGNEQFF. For the CDR3, the DNA is TGTGCCAGCAGCTTAGACAGGGTAGGGAATGAGCAGTTCTTC.

The chain links TRBV18 to TRBJ2-7; 9 nucleotides agree with TRBD1. Per the germline V gene, CDR1 is KGHSH and CDR2 is LQKENI. The J segment lost 1 base and the V segment lost 6 bases, leaving 7 bases of the junction unmatched. The CDR3 has 15 residues. The CDR3 region is CASSPRDRVSYEQYF. The DNA of the CDR3 is TGTGCCAGCTCCCCTCGGGACAGGGTTTCCTACGAGCAGTACTTC.

J is TRBJ1-3 and V is TRBV27; D remains ambiguous. The length of the CDR3 is 14 residues. Germline CDR1 reads MNHEY; CDR2 reads SMNVEV (reference sequence). The V gene lost 5 bases and the J gene lost 6 bases, with 14 bases spanning the gap. The CDR3 nucleotides are TGTGCCAGCAGTCCCGCCGCCTTTTTAAACACCATATATTTT. It codes for CASSPAAFLNTIYF.

This sequence joins TRBV5-6 and TRBJ2-7; D gene ambiguous. There are 12 residues in the CDR3. Trimming shortened V by 0 bases and J by 3 bases, and 4 bases separated the two germline ends. CDR1 and CDR2 (germline): SGHDT, YYEEEE. CDR3 bases: TGTGCCAGCAGCTTGGAATTCTACGAGCAGTACTTC. Amino acids: CASSLEFYEQYF.

In this sample, this clone turned up a few times. V is TRBV25-1 and J is TRBJ1-1; D is unclear. Trimming cost V 5 bases and J 4 bases, with 17 bases left between them. Germline V CDR1 and CDR2: MGHDK, SYGVNS. This CDR3 contains 15 residues. CDR3 DNA sequence: TGTGCCAGCAGTCGAGAGAGCTCGGGGAGCACTGAAGCTTTCTTT. Its protein product is CASSRESSGSTEAFF.

Comments on this clone: Within the sample, other DNA sequences also encode this same CDR3. The chain joins TRBV27 to TRBJ1-4; 7 bases agree with TRBD1. Losses at the gene ends were 3 bases for V and 8 bases for J; bases not matched to a gene: 6. The V gene's germline CDR1 is MNHEY and CDR2 SMNVEV (reference sequence). The CDR3 contains 14 residues. CDR3 sequence reads: CASSFDRVGEKLFF. DNA for the CDR3: TGTGCCAGCAGTTTCGACAGGGTAGGGGAAAAACTGTTTTTT.

The chain recombines TRBV27 with TRBJ2-5; TRBD2 might be the D (5 bases). The end of the DNA aligns better with TRBJ2-7, so the J call may be wrong. Germline CDR1 is MNHEY and CDR2 is SMNVEV (reference sequence). This CDR3 comprises 14 residues. CDR3 amino acids: CASSLSRVQHEQYF. CDR3 in DNA: TGTGCCAGCAGTTTATCGCGGGTTCAGCACGAGCAGTACTTC.